Shown below are 13 T cell receptor beta chains from a single sample sequenced in a study of control samples from healthy donors and cancer patients. The method was immunoSEQ multiplex PCR; TCRdb's version includes in-frame clones alone and lacks a portion of them. The sample has about 140,000 clones; approximately 94% are singletons. Sequencing was performed on blood. These TCRs come from a man aged 40-49 years in good health.

The chain joins TRBV14 to TRBJ2-3; D could derive from TRBD1 or TRBD2 (6 bases each). This CDR3 has 19 residues. The V gene lost 0 bases and the J gene lost 0 bases, with 19 bases spanning the gap. Germline CDR1 SGHDN, CDR2 FVKESK. This CDR3 reads CASSQDDGRTEPSTDTQYF. The CDR3 coding sequence is TGTGCCAGCAGCCAAGATGATGGGAGGACAGAACCTAGCACAGATACGCAGTATTTT.

V gene TRBV30 combines with J gene TRBJ1-1; D gene unclear. CDR3 length: 13 residues. The V and J ends lost 5 bases and 1 base respectively, with 11 bases between them. Germline V gene data show CDR1 as GTSNPN and CDR2 as SVGIG (reference sequence). The CDR3 here is CAWRQGSNTEAFF. CDR3 sequence (DNA): TGTGCCTGGCGACAAGGATCGAACACTGAAGCTTTCTTT. Full variable domain (rest looked up from reference TRBV30 and TRBJ1-1): SQTIHQWPATLVQPVGSPLSLECTVEGTSNPNLYWYRQAAGRGLQLLFYSVGIGQISSEVPQNLSASRPQDRQFILSSKKLLLSDSGFYLCAWRQGSNTEAFFGQGTRLTVV.

The chain's CDR3 is CASSLQPDSYNQPQHF. CDR3 coding DNA: TGCGCCAGCAGCCTCCAACCGGACAGCTACAATCAGCCCCAGCATTTT. The J gene is TRBJ1-5, the V gene TRBV4-1; tentative D call: TRBD1 (6 bases). V shed 4 bases and J shed 3 bases, with 16 bases lying between them. The germline V gene has CDR1 MGHRA and CDR2 YSYEKL. This CDR3 has 16 amino acids.

The rearrangement uses TRBV28 and TRBJ1-3, with D unclear. Trimming removed 8 bases from V and 0 bases from J, with 11 bases in between. The CDR3 covers 14 residues. Looked up from germline, CDR1 is MDHEN and CDR2 is SYDVKM. The chain's CDR3 is CASGRSSSGNTIYF. In DNA form, the CDR3 reads TGTGCCAGCGGGAGGTCAAGCTCTGGAAACACCATATATTTT.

The gene calls are TRBV5-6 and TRBJ2-7; 9 bases line up with TRBD1. Germline V CDR1 and CDR2: SGHDT, YYEEEE. The CDR3 is 16 residues long. Losses at the gene ends were 5 bases for V and 3 bases for J; bases not matched to a gene: 12. The DNA for the CDR3 is TGTGCCAGCAGTCCCGGCGCGGGACAGGGAATCTACGAGCAGTACTTC. This encodes CASSPGAGQGIYEQYF.

The CDR3: CAISDRLSSYEQYF. CDR3 in DNA: TGTGCTATTTCGGACAGACTGAGCTCCTACGAGCAGTACTTC. The chain recombines TRBV6-5 with TRBJ2-7, with D possibly TRBD1 on 6 matching bases. The CDR3 is made up of 14 amino acids. From germline, CDR1 is MNHEY and CDR2 SVGAGI.

The chain uses TRBV4-2 and TRBJ2-3, with D uncertain. CDR3 length equals 16 residues. Germline loops: CDR1 LGHNA, CDR2 YNFKEQ. Trimming took 0 bases from V and 4 from J, leaving 14 bases between them. In DNA form, the CDR3 reads TGTGCCAGCAGCCAAGATACACGATTTGGGGCAGATACGCAGTATTTT. It encodes CASSQDTRFGADTQYF.

The chain carries TRBV6-1 and TRBJ2-1; the D is unclear. This CDR3 region has 15 residues. V lost 1 base, J lost 0 bases, and 7 bases lay in between. The germline gives CDR1 MNHNS, CDR2 SASEGT. The CDR3 DNA reads TGTGCCAGCAGTGAAGAGGGCCTCTCCTACAATGAGCAGTTCTTC. Translating gives CASSEEGLSYNEQFF.

The chain combines TRBV29-1 with TRBJ2-3, with a possible D match to TRBD2 (5 bases). Germline V gene data show CDR1 as SQVTM and CDR2 as ANQGSEA. V gave up 4 bases and J gave up 3 bases, with 8 bases separating them. The CDR3 covers 12 residues. The DNA of the CDR3 is TGCAGCGTTGCGGGGTGGACAGATACGCAGTATTTT. Protein product: CSVAGWTDTQYF.

J is TRBJ2-2 and V is TRBV10-1; perhaps TRBD1 as D (5 bases). The V gene's germline CDR1 is WNHNN and CDR2 SYGVQD (reference sequence). The CDR3 has 15 amino acids. V dropped 0 bases and J dropped 6 bases, with 11 bases sitting between them. The CDR3 bases are TGCGCCAGCAGTGAGTCCACGGCAGGGCCCGGGGAGCTGTTTTTT. Translated, it gives CASSESTAGPGELFF.

This chain uses TRBV11-2 with TRBJ1-2; TRBD1 aligns across 9 bases. Germline-derived CDR1 and CDR2 are SGHAT and FQNNGV. The CDR3 has 16 residues. Trimming removed 5 bases from V and 4 bases from J; junction bases left unmatched: 11. The CDR3 reads CASSQKTGGGPYGYTF. CDR3 sequence (DNA): TGTGCCAGCAGCCAAAAAACAGGGGGCGGCCCCTATGGCTACACCTTC.

The genes are TRBV10-1 and TRBJ2-3; 9 nucleotides line up with TRBD2. J lost 2 bases, V lost 6 bases, and 9 bases had no gene match. This CDR3 has 16 amino acids. Germline CDR1 WNHNN, CDR2 SYGVQD (reference sequence). The chain's CDR3 is CASRRSSGSSTDTQYF. The CDR3 bases are TGCGCCAGCAGGAGAAGTAGCGGGAGCTCCACAGATACGCAGTATTTT.

V gene TRBV19 combines with J gene TRBJ1-2; the D is unclear. Trimming shortened V by 3 bases and J by 0 bases, and 8 bases separated the two germline ends. The CDR3 runs 14 residues. The germline V gene encodes CDR1 LNHDA and CDR2 SQIVND (reference sequence). The CDR3 DNA is TGTGCCAGTAGTATGATTTGGGCTAACTATGGCTACACCTTC. Amino acid sequence: CASSMIWANYGYTF.